These 16 T cell receptor beta chains originate from one sample sequenced in a study of shared clonotypes between healthy human individuals. The data were produced by immunoSEQ multiplex PCR, yet TCRdb's version contains in-frame clones alone and is incomplete. The data hold just over 2,000,000 clones, with 90% to 95% observed a single time. Sequencing input: naive CD4+ T cells sorted from blood. Documented subset: CD45RA+ positively selected. The source is a man aged 18 to 30 in good health.

This clone is a singleton in its sample. This chain links TRBV11-1 with TRBJ1-4; D gene ambiguous. V lost 2 bases and J 3 bases, leaving 13 bases between the germline ends. This CDR3 region has 16 residues. Per the germline V gene, CDR1 is SGHAT and CDR2 is FQDESV (reference sequence). CDR3 region: CASSLFSREANEKLFF. DNA for the CDR3: TGTGCCAGCAGCTTATTTTCGAGGGAGGCTAATGAAAAACTGTTTTTT.

The chain joins TRBV27 to TRBJ1-4; a possible D gene is TRBD1 (5 bases). The CDR3 length is 15 residues. Germline CDR1 is MNHEY and CDR2 is SMNVEV (reference sequence). V lost 9 bases and J 8 bases, leaving 22 bases between the germline ends. CDR3 sequence reads: CASPPWGRLGEKLFF. CDR3 nucleotide sequence: TGTGCCAGTCCGCCTTGGGGCCGCTTGGGCGAAAAACTGTTTTTT.

DNA for the CDR3: TGTGCCAGTGGGGAGGGACTAGCGAGTACCGGGGAGCTGTTTTTT. This sequence encodes CASGEGLASTGELFF. The chain is built from TRBV19 and TRBJ2-2; 10 positions match TRBD2. V lost 8 bases and J lost 5; bases outside the gene matches: 8. The CDR3 is 15 amino acids. CDR1 and CDR2 (germline): LNHDA, SQIVND (reference sequence).

This rearrangement joins TRBV10-2 to TRBJ2-7, with 7 bases that match TRBD2. The trim removed 4 bases at V and 1 base at J, leaving 1 base unmatched. Germline V CDR1 and CDR2: WSHSY, SAAADI. CDR3 size: 13 residues. DNA for the CDR3: TGCGCCAGCAGTGCTAGCGGTTCCTACGAGCAGTACTTC. Translated, it gives CASSASGSYEQYF.

This rearrangement joins TRBV25-1 to TRBJ2-3, with D perhaps matching TRBD2 (6 bases). The CDR3 is made up of 16 amino acids. Germline V lookup: CDR1 MGHDK, CDR2 SYGVNS. Trimming shortened V by 0 bases and J by 2 bases, and 12 bases separated the two germline ends. In DNA, the CDR3 is TGTGCCAGCAGTGAATACGGGGGTGGGTACACAGATACGCAGTATTTT. Translation: CASSEYGGGYTDTQYF.

The chain joins TRBV27 to TRBJ2-7; 8 nucleotides match TRBD1. Germline values: CDR1 MNHEY, CDR2 SMNVEV (reference sequence). The trim removed 7 bases at V and 0 bases at J, leaving 5 bases unmatched. The CDR3 sequence is 14 residues long. CDR3 region: CASKLQGVSYEQYF. As DNA, the CDR3 is TGTGCCAGCAAGCTACAGGGGGTCTCCTACGAGCAGTACTTC.

J is TRBJ2-1 and V is TRBV2; 11 bases map to TRBD2. Germline V CDR1 and CDR2: SNHLY, FYNNEI. J gave up 9 bases and V 8 bases, and 9 bases lay outside the gene matches. The CDR3 consists of 14 residues. CDR3 coding DNA: TGTGCCAGCCGTTCTAGCGGGGGGCATAGTGAGCAGTTCTTC. It is translated as CASRSSGGHSEQFF.

The chain joins TRBV5-1 to TRBJ2-7; 9 bases line up with TRBD1. The CDR3 length is 15 residues. Germline V gene sequence: CDR1 SGHRS, CDR2 YFSETQ. V trimming: 3 bases; J trimming: 2 bases; junction bases outside the gene matches: 6. CDR3 sequence (DNA): TGCGCCAGCAGCTCGGGGTGGACAGGGGCCTACGAGCAGTACTTC. It translates to CASSSGWTGAYEQYF.

This chain uses TRBV18 with TRBJ2-3; 9 bases align to TRBD2. Germline trimming cut 2 bases from V and 0 bases from J; bases unmatched to any gene: 15. The CDR3 has 20 amino acids. Germline CDR1 is KGHSH and CDR2 is LQKENI. The CDR3 region has the DNA TGTGCCAGCTCACCAAGGGTTAAGACTAGCGGCATAAGAAGCACAGATACGCAGTATTTT. Encoded protein: CASSPRVKTSGIRSTDTQYF.

V usage is TRBV10-3 and J usage is TRBJ2-5; D gene ambiguous. Germline lookup yields CDR1 ENHRY and CDR2 SYGVKD. Trimming cost V 2 bases and J 2 bases, with 9 bases left between them. The CDR3 runs to 14 residues. The CDR3 loop reads CAISEMAGQETQYF. The CDR3 bases are TGTGCCATCAGTGAGATGGCAGGTCAAGAGACCCAGTACTTC.

This chain joins TRBV10-3 and TRBJ2-5, with D hard to call. This CDR3 is built from 12 residues. The germline V gene encodes CDR1 ENHRY and CDR2 SYGVKD. V dropped 8 bases and J dropped 3 bases, with 10 bases sitting between them. The CDR3 region is CAIVDRKETQYF. The CDR3 nucleotides are TGTGCCATCGTCGACCGAAAAGAGACCCAGTACTTC.

V usage is TRBV28 and J usage is TRBJ2-3, with D tentatively TRBD1 (5 bases). The length of the CDR3 is 14 residues. Germline V gene lookup returns CDR1 MDHEN and CDR2 SYDVKM. Trimming took off 2 bases at V and 3 bases at J, with 9 bases between the two ends. CDR3 bases: TGTGCCAGCAGTTTAGTCCAGGGTACAGATACGCAGTATTTT. This translates into CASSLVQGTDTQYF.

This sequence joins TRBV2 and TRBJ1-5; a possible D gene is TRBD1 (6 bases). Germline values: CDR1 SNHLY, CDR2 FYNNEI. V shed 6 bases and J shed 8 bases, with 11 bases lying between them. The CDR3 is 12 residues long. The CDR3 region has the DNA TGTGCCAGCAGGTACAGGGATGAGCCCCAGCATTTT. It specifies CASRYRDEPQHF.

J is TRBJ1-2 and V is TRBV4-1, with TRBD1 identical over 8 bases. Germline-derived CDR1 and CDR2 are MGHRA and YSYEKL. V shed 1 base and J 4 bases; nucleotides not matched to a gene: 14. This CDR3 has 18 amino acids. The CDR3 nucleotides are TGCGCCAGCAGCCAAGGGATAGGGACAGGTTTTTTGGTCTATGGCTACACCTTC. This gives the protein CASSQGIGTGFLVYGYTF.

The V gene is TRBV5-1, the J gene TRBJ1-1, with 11 bases matching TRBD1. The CDR3 is 14 amino acids. Trimming removed 4 bases from V and 4 bases from J; junction bases left unmatched: 3. Germline V gives CDR1 SGHRS, CDR2 YFSETQ. CDR3 bases: TGCGCCAGCAGCGGCGGGACAGGGGGCACTGAAGCTTTCTTT. Its translation is CASSGGTGGTEAFF.

About this clone itself: This CDR3 is also generated by other DNA sequences in the sample. V is TRBV7-9 and J is TRBJ1-6; TRBD1 is a possible D gene (5 bases). The ends were cut back, 1 base at V and 7 bases at J, with 8 bases in the middle. Germline V gene lookup returns CDR1 SEHNR and CDR2 FQNEAQ (reference sequence). The CDR3 has 14 residues. The CDR3, as DNA: TGTGCCAGCAGCTTAGGACAGCTAAATTCACCCCTCCACTTT. It yields the protein CASSLGQLNSPLHF.